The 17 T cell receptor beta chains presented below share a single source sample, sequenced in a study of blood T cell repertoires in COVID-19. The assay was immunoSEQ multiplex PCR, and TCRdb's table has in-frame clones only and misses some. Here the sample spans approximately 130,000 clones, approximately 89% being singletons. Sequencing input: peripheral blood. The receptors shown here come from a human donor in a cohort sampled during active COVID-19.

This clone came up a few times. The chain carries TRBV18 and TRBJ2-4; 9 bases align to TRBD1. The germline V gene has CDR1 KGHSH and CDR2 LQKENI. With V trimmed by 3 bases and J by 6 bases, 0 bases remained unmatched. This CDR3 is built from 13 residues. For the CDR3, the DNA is TGTGCCAGCTCACCGGGACAGGGAAACATTCAGTACTTC. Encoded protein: CASSPGQGNIQYF.

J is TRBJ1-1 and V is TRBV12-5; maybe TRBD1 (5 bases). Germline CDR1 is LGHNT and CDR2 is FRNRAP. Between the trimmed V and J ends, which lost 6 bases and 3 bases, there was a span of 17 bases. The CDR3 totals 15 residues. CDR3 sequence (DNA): TGTGCTAGTGGAACCCAGGGAGGGATGGACACTGAAGCTTTCTTT. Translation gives CASGTQGGMDTEAFF.

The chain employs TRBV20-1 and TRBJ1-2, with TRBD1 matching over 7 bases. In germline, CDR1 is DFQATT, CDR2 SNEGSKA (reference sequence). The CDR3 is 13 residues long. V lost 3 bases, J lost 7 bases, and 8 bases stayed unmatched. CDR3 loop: CSASLQGESGYTF. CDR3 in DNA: TGCAGTGCTAGTCTTCAGGGGGAAAGTGGCTACACCTTC.

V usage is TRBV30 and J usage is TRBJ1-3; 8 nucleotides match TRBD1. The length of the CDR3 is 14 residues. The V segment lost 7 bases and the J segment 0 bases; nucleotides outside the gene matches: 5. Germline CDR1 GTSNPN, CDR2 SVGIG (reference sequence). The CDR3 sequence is CALQGVLSGNTIYF. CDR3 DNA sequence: TGTGCCTTACAGGGGGTCCTCTCTGGAAACACCATATATTTT.

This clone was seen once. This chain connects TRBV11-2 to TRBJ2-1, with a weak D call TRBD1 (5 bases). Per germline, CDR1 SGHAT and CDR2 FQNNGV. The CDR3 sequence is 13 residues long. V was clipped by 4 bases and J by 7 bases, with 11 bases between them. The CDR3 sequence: CASSSPGMNEQFF. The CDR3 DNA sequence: TGTGCCAGCAGCTCACCAGGGATGAATGAGCAGTTCTTC.

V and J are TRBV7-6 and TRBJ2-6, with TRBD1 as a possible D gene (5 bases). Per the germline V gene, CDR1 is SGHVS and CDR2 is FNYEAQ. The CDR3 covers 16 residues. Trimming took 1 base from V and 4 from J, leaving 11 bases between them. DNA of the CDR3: TGTGCCAGCAGCTTAGAAGGGGTATTGGGGGCCAACGTCCTGACTTTC. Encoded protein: CASSLEGVLGANVLTF.

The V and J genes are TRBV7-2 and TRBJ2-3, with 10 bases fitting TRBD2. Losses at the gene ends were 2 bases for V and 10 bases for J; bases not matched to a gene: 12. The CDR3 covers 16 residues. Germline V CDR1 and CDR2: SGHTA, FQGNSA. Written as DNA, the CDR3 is TGTGCCAGCAGCTTAAGCGGGGGGGCCCCTCACTCAGCGCAGTATTTT. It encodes CASSLSGGAPHSAQYF.

The CDR3 bases are TGTGCCAGCAGCTTGGGGGACAGGGAGGATGAAAAACTGTTTTTT. Its protein is CASSLGDREDEKLFF. The V gene is TRBV11-3, the J gene TRBJ1-4; 9 bases are a match to TRBD1. This CDR3 is 15 amino acids long. Looked up from germline, CDR1 is SGHNT and CDR2 is YENEEA. The trim removed 3 bases at V and 6 bases at J, leaving 5 bases unmatched.

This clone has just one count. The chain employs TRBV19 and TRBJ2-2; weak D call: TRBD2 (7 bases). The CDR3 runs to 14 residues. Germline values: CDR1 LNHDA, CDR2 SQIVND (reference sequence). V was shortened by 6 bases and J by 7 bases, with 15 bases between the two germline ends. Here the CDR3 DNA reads TGTGCCAGTAGGGGGGGGCTTTTCGTCGGGGAGCTGTTTTTT. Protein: CASRGGLFVGELFF.

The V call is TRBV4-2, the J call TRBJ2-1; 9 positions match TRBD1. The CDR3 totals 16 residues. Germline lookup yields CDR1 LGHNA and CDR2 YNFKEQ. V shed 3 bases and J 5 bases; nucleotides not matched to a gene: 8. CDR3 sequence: CASSQGQGRWDNEQFF. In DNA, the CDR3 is TGTGCCAGCAGCCAGGGACAGGGTCGTTGGGACAATGAGCAGTTCTTC.

The CDR3: CASSQGVGNEQFF. As DNA, the CDR3 is TGTGCCAGCAGCCAGGGGGTGGGCAATGAGCAGTTCTTC. The chain recombines TRBV7-8 with TRBJ2-1, with 7 positions matching TRBD1. Unmatched junction bases numbered 4, after V lost 5 bases and J lost 6 bases. Germline CDR1 is SGHVS and CDR2 is FQNEAQ. CDR3 length: 13 amino acids.

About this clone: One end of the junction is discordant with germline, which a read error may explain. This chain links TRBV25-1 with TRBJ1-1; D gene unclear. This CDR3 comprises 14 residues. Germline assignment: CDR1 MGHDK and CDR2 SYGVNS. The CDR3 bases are TGTGCCAGCAGTGAGACACACCGGAACAATGAAGCTTTCTTT. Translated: CASSETHRNNEAFF.

The CDR3 spells CASRGLTGELFF. The CDR3 region has the DNA TGTGCCAGCCGAGGACTCACCGGGGAGCTGTTTTTT. This sequence joins TRBV6-5 and TRBJ2-2, with D maybe TRBD2 (5 bases). V was cut by 8 bases and J by 4 bases, with 8 bases left in between. The CDR3 spans 12 residues. Germline assignment: CDR1 MNHEY and CDR2 SVGAGI.

The CDR3 reads CASSYDDPEGEQFF. The CDR3 region has the DNA TGTGCCAGCAGTTACGATGACCCAGAGGGTGAGCAGTTCTTC. The gene calls are TRBV6-5 and TRBJ2-1; a possible D gene is TRBD2 (5 bases). This CDR3 spans 14 amino acids. V lost 2 bases, J lost 9 bases, and 14 bases lay in between. Germline V lookup: CDR1 MNHEY, CDR2 SVGAGI.

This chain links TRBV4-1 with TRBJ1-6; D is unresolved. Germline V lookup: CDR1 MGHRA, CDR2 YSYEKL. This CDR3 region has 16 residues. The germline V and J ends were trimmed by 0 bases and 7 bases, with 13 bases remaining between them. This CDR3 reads CASSQESGGWNSPLHF. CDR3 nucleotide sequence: TGCGCCAGCAGCCAAGAGTCGGGTGGGTGGAATTCACCCCTCCACTTT.

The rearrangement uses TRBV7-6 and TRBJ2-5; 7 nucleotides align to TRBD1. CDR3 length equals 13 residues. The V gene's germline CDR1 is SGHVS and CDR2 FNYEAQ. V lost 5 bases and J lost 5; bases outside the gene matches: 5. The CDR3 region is CASSPGQPETQYF. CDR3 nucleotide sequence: TGTGCCAGCAGCCCGGGACAGCCGGAGACCCAGTACTTC. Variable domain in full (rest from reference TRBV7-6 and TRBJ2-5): GAGVSQSPRYKVTKRGQDVALRCDPISGHVSLYWYRQALGQGPEFLTYFNYEAQQDKSGLPNDRFSAERPEGSISTLTIQRTEQRDSAMYRCASSPGQPETQYFGPGTRLLVL.

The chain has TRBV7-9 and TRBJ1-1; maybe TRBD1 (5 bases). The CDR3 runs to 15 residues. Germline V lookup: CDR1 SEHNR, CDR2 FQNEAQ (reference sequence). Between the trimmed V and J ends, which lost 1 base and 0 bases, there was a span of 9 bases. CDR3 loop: CASSLGGPMNTEAFF. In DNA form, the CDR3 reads TGTGCCAGCAGCTTAGGGGGCCCCATGAACACTGAAGCTTTCTTT. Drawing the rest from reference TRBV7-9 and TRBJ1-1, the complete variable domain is DTGVSQNPRHKITKRGQNVTFRCDPISEHNRLYWYRQTLGQGPEFLTYFQNEAQLEKSRLLSDRFSAERPKGSFSTLEIQRTEQGDSAMYLCASSLGGPMNTEAFFGQGTRLTVV.